This is a list of T cell receptor beta chains from one sample in a study of early T cells in non-severe SARS-CoV-2 infection. TCRdb passed the 5' RACE reads through MiXCR, listing each CDR3 protein once. The sample includes tens of thousands of distinct CDR3 sequences, around 6.6% seen only once; the top ten take 5.8%. The sequencing used whole blood, collected at baseline. The receptors here all came from an adult who was a healthcare worker with PCR-confirmed SARS-CoV-2 infection or an uninfected control (not recorded which). Both conserved end residues are part of each CDR3. D genes are given only for firm matches. Clone size appears in some rows only: once, few, many, or a class for an expanded clone.

j_call: TRBJ1-1
d_call: .
v_call: TRBV12-3/TRBV12-4
cdr3_length: 17
clone_size: few
cdr3_aa: CASSFFILGAMNTEAFF
cdr3_nt: TGTGCCAGCAGTTTTTTTATTCTGGGGGCCATGAACACTGAAGCTTTCTTT

j_call: TRBJ1-2
d_call: .
v_call: TRBV5-5
cdr3_length: 13
clone_size: many
cdr3_aa: CASSLTEMGGYTF
cdr3_nt: TGTGCCAGCAGCTTGACGGAAATGGGAGGCTACACCTTC

j_call: TRBJ2-3
d_call: .
v_call: TRBV4-3
cdr3_length: 14
clone_size: many
cdr3_aa: CASSQVRRTDTQYF
cdr3_nt: TGCGCCAGCAGCCAAGTACGGCGCACAGATACGCAGTATTTT

j_call: TRBJ2-5
d_call: .
v_call: TRBV7-6
cdr3_length: 13
clone_size: many
cdr3_aa: CASSLGLQATQYF
cdr3_nt: TGTGCCAGCAGCTTAGGTCTGCAGGCGACCCAGTACTTC

j_call: TRBJ1-5
d_call: TRBD1
v_call: TRBV20-1
cdr3_length: 17
clone_size: many
cdr3_aa: CSARRVSGGGSNQPQHF
cdr3_nt: TGCAGTGCTAGAAGGGTTTCAGGGGGGGGTAGCAATCAGCCCCAGCATTTT

j_call: TRBJ2-5
d_call: TRBD2
v_call: TRBV5-1
cdr3_length: 13
clone_size: .
cdr3_aa: CASSLNYREGQYF
cdr3_nt: TGCGCCAGCAGCTTAAATTACCGGGAGGGCCAGTACTTC

j_call: TRBJ1-2
d_call: .
v_call: TRBV7-9
cdr3_length: 14
clone_size: few
cdr3_aa: CASSFTPQNYGYTF
cdr3_nt: TGTGCCAGCAGCTTCACACCCCAGAACTATGGCTACACCTTC

j_call: TRBJ2-2
d_call: .
v_call: TRBV3-1
cdr3_length: 14
clone_size: .
cdr3_aa: CASSQGQGAGELFF
cdr3_nt: TGTGCCAGCAGCCAAGGGCAGGGCGCCGGGGAGCTGTTTTTT

j_call: TRBJ2-7
d_call: .
v_call: TRBV2
cdr3_length: 13
clone_size: .
cdr3_aa: CASKRDGAYEQYF
cdr3_nt: TGTGCCAGCAAAAGGGACGGAGCCTACGAGCAGTACTTC

j_call: TRBJ2-5
d_call: .
v_call: TRBV4-2
cdr3_length: 14
clone_size: few
cdr3_aa: CASSQGGAEETQYF
cdr3_nt: TGTGCCAGCAGCCAAGGGGGGGCGGAGGAGACCCAGTACTTC

j_call: TRBJ2-5
d_call: .
v_call: TRBV7-2
cdr3_length: 14
clone_size: many
cdr3_aa: CASSFWSGQETQYF
cdr3_nt: TGTGCCAGCAGCTTTTGGTCAGGGCAAGAGACCCAGTACTTC

j_call: TRBJ2-2
d_call: TRBD2
v_call: TRBV5-4
cdr3_length: 15
clone_size: many
cdr3_aa: CASSLVASGNGELFF
cdr3_nt: TGTGCCAGCAGCTTGGTGGCTAGCGGAAACGGGGAGCTGTTTTTT

j_call: TRBJ1-6
d_call: .
v_call: TRBV6-6
cdr3_length: 14
clone_size: many
cdr3_aa: CASSYETPNSPLHF
cdr3_nt: TGTGCCAGCAGTTACGAAACTCCCAATTCACCCCTCCACTTT

j_call: TRBJ2-3
d_call: .
v_call: TRBV7-9
cdr3_length: 15
clone_size: many
cdr3_aa: CASSLDLGTTDTQYF
cdr3_nt: TGTGCCAGCAGCTTAGATCTGGGAACCACAGATACGCAGTATTTT

j_call: TRBJ2-3
d_call: TRBD2
v_call: TRBV6-5
cdr3_length: 17
clone_size: few
cdr3_aa: CASRQTSGGLTGDTQYF
cdr3_nt: TGTGCCAGCAGGCAAACTAGCGGGGGCCTGACGGGAGATACGCAGTATTTT

j_call: TRBJ2-3
d_call: .
v_call: TRBV5-6
cdr3_length: 15
clone_size: few
cdr3_aa: CASSLRGGGEDTQYF
cdr3_nt: TGTGCCAGCAGCTTAAGAGGAGGGGGTGAAGATACGCAGTATTTT

j_call: TRBJ2-5
d_call: .
v_call: TRBV2
cdr3_length: 13
clone_size: many
cdr3_aa: CASNRALRETQYF
cdr3_nt: TGTGCCAGCAACAGGGCCCTCCGAGAGACCCAGTACTTC

j_call: TRBJ2-6
d_call: .
v_call: TRBV7-2
cdr3_length: 15
clone_size: many
cdr3_aa: CASSLGSAGANVLTF
cdr3_nt: TGTGCCAGCAGCTTAGGGTCAGCTGGGGCCAACGTCCTGACTTTC

j_call: TRBJ2-3
d_call: TRBD1
v_call: TRBV20-1
cdr3_length: 14
clone_size: many
cdr3_aa: CSARAGQDTDTQYF
cdr3_nt: TGCAGTGCTAGAGCGGGACAGGACACAGATACGCAGTATTTT

j_call: TRBJ2-7
d_call: .
v_call: TRBV20-1
cdr3_length: 13
clone_size: few
cdr3_aa: CSARRGGTDEQYF
cdr3_nt: TGCAGTGCGAGGAGGGGGGGGACGGACGAGCAGTACTTC

j_call: TRBJ2-7
d_call: TRBD1
v_call: TRBV30
cdr3_length: 14
clone_size: many
cdr3_aa: CAWSDRGVVYEQYF
cdr3_nt: TGTGCCTGGAGTGACAGGGGAGTTGTCTACGAGCAGTACTTC

j_call: TRBJ1-2
d_call: TRBD1
v_call: TRBV28
cdr3_length: 13
clone_size: many
cdr3_aa: CASTTGGYYGYTF
cdr3_nt: TGTGCCAGCACTACAGGGGGCTACTATGGCTACACCTTC

j_call: TRBJ1-2
d_call: .
v_call: TRBV29-1
cdr3_length: 12
clone_size: many
cdr3_aa: CSVGGLGYGYTF
cdr3_nt: TGCAGCGTTGGGGGTCTGGGCTATGGCTACACCTTC

j_call: TRBJ1-1
d_call: .
v_call: TRBV4-3
cdr3_length: 15
clone_size: many
cdr3_aa: CASSQGDSQNTEAFF
cdr3_nt: TGCGCCAGCAGCCAAGGAGACAGCCAGAACACTGAAGCTTTCTTT

j_call: TRBJ2-1
d_call: .
v_call: TRBV6-5
cdr3_length: 15
clone_size: many
cdr3_aa: CASSQDGDSYNEQFF
cdr3_nt: TGTGCCAGCAGCCAGGACGGAGACTCCTACAATGAGCAGTTCTTC

j_call: TRBJ1-6
d_call: .
v_call: TRBV18
cdr3_length: 15
clone_size: .
cdr3_aa: CASSIGGHLESPLHF
cdr3_nt: TGTGCCAGCTCAATAGGCGGTCACCTAGAGTCACCCCTCCACTTT

j_call: TRBJ1-2
d_call: .
v_call: TRBV27
cdr3_length: 18
clone_size: .
cdr3_aa: CASSLSGQALEANYGYTF
cdr3_nt: TGTGCCAGCAGTTTATCGGGGCAGGCCCTGGAAGCTAACTATGGCTACACCTTC

j_call: TRBJ2-1
d_call: .
v_call: TRBV29-1
cdr3_length: 14
clone_size: many
cdr3_aa: CSVELISSYNEQFF
cdr3_nt: TGCAGCGTAGAGCTGATAAGCTCCTACAATGAGCAGTTCTTC

j_call: TRBJ2-2
d_call: .
v_call: TRBV30
cdr3_length: 14
clone_size: few
cdr3_aa: CAGGFGSITGELFF
cdr3_nt: TGTGCTGGGGGGTTTGGTAGCATTACCGGGGAGCTGTTTTTT

j_call: TRBJ2-1
d_call: .
v_call: TRBV11-3
cdr3_length: 15
clone_size: many
cdr3_aa: CASSLWPGARNEQFF
cdr3_nt: TGTGCCAGCAGCTTATGGCCAGGGGCTCGCAATGAGCAGTTCTTC

j_call: TRBJ2-1
d_call: TRBD1
v_call: TRBV29-1
cdr3_length: 12
clone_size: many
cdr3_aa: CSVGQGDNEQFF
cdr3_nt: TGCAGCGTGGGACAGGGGGACAATGAGCAGTTCTTC

j_call: TRBJ1-1
d_call: TRBD1
v_call: TRBV29-1
cdr3_length: 13
clone_size: few
cdr3_aa: CSVPGQGLLEAFF
cdr3_nt: TGCAGCGTTCCAGGACAGGGGTTACTTGAAGCTTTCTTT

j_call: TRBJ1-2
d_call: TRBD1
v_call: TRBV4-3
cdr3_length: 16
clone_size: few
cdr3_aa: CASSQSPGQGFYGYTF
cdr3_nt: TGCGCCAGCAGCCAGTCCCCGGGACAGGGTTTCTATGGCTACACCTTC

j_call: TRBJ2-3
d_call: .
v_call: TRBV11-1
cdr3_length: 14
clone_size: .
cdr3_aa: CASSPIGSTDTQYF
cdr3_nt: TGTGCCAGCAGCCCCATCGGAAGCACAGATACGCAGTATTTT

j_call: TRBJ2-1
d_call: .
v_call: TRBV6-4
cdr3_length: 13
clone_size: many
cdr3_aa: CASSEGDNNEQFF
cdr3_nt: TGTGCCAGCAGTGAGGGAGACAACAATGAGCAGTTCTTC

j_call: TRBJ1-2
d_call: TRBD1
v_call: TRBV6-5
cdr3_length: 14
clone_size: many
cdr3_aa: CASSPQGARLGYTF
cdr3_nt: TGTGCCAGCAGTCCCCAGGGGGCGCGTCTTGGCTACACCTTC